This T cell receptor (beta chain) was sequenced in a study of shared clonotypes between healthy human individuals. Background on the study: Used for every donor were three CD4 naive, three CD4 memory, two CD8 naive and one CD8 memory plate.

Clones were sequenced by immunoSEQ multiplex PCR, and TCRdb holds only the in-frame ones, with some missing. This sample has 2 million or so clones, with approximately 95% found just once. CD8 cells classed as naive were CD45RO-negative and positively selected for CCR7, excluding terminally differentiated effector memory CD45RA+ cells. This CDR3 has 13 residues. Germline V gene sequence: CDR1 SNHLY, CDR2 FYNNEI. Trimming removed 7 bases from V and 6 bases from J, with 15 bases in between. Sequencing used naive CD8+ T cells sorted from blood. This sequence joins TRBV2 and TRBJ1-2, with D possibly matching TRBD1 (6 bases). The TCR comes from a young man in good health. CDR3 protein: CASIDSGAHGYTF. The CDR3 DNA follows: TGTGCCAGCATCGACTCGGGGGCGCATGGCTACACCTTC.